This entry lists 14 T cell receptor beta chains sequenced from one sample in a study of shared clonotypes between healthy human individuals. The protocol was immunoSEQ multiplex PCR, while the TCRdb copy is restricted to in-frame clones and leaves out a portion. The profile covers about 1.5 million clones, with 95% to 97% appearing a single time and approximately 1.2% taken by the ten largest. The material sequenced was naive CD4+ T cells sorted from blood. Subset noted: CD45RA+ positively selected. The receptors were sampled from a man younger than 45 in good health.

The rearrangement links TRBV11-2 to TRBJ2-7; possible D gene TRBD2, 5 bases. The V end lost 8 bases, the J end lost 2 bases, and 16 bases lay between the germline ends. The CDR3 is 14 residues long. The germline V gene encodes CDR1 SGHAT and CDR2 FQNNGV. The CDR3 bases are TGTGCCAGCTCTACATCGGGATTAACCTACGAGCAGTACTTC. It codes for CASSTSGLTYEQYF.

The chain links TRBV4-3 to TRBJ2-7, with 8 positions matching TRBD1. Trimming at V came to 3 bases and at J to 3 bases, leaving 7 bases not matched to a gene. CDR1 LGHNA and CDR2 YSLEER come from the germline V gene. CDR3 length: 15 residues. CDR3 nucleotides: TGCGCCAGCAGCCAGCAGACAGGGGTATACTACGAGCAGTACTTC. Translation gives CASSQQTGVYYEQYF.

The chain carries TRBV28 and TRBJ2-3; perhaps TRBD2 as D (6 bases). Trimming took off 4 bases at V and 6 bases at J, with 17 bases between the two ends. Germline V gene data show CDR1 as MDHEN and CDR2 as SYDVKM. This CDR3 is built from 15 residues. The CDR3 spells CASSSFGRYSDTQYF. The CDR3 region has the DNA TGTGCCAGCAGTTCCTTCGGGAGATACTCTGATACGCAGTATTTT.

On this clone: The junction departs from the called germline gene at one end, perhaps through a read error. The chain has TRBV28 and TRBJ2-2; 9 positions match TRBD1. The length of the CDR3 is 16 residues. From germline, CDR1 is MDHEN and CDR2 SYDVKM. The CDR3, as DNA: TGTGCCAGCACTTTACGGGACAGGGCCTTCATCGGGGAGCTGTTTTTT. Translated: CASTLRDRAFIGELFF.

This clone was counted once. The CDR3: CASSSPGQGASEAFF. CDR3 DNA sequence: TGTGCCAGCAGCTCGCCGGGACAGGGGGCTTCTGAAGCTTTCTTT. The chain uses TRBV6-5 and TRBJ1-1; 12 positions match TRBD1. CDR1 is MNHEY and CDR2 is SVGAGI in the germline V gene. The trim removed 6 bases at V and 6 bases at J, leaving 8 bases unmatched. The CDR3 sequence is 15 residues long.

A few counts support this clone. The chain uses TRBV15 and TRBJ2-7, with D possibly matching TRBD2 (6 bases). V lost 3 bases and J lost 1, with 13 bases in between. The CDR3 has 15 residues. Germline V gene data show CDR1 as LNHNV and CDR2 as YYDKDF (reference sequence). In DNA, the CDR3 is TGTGCCACCAGCAGGGGCGGGACCCCATCCTACGAGCAGTACTTC. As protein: CATSRGGTPSYEQYF.

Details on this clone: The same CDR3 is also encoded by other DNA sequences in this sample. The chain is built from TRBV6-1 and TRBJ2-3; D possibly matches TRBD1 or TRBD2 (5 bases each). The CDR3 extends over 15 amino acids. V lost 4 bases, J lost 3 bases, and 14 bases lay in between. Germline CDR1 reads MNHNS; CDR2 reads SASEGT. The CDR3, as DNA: TGTGCCAGCAGTGGAACGGGGCCTGGGACAGATACGCAGTATTTT. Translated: CASSGTGPGTDTQYF.

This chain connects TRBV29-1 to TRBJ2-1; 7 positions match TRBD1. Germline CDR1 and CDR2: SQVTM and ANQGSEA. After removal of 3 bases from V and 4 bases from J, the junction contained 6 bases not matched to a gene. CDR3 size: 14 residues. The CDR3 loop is CSVDQMDRYNEQFF. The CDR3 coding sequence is TGCAGCGTTGACCAAATGGACAGGTACAATGAGCAGTTCTTC.

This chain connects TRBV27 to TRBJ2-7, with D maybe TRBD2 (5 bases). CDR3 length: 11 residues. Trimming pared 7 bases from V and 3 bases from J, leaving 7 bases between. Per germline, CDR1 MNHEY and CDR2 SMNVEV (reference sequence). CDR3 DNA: TGTGCCAGCACCGACTACTACGAGCAGTACTTC. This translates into CASTDYYEQYF.

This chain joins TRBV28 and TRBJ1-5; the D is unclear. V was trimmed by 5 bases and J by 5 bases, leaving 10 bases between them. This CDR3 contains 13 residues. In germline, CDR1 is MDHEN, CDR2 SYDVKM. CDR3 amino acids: CASSTRTDQPQHF. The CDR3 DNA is TGTGCCAGCAGTACCCGGACGGATCAGCCCCAGCATTTT.

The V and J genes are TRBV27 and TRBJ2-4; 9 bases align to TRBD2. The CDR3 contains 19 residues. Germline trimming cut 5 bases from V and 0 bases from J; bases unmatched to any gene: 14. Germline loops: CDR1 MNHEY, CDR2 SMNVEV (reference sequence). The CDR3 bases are TGTGCCAGCAGTCCACCCCGAGGGGCGGGAGGGGTAGCCAAAAACATTCAGTACTTC. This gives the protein CASSPPRGAGGVAKNIQYF.

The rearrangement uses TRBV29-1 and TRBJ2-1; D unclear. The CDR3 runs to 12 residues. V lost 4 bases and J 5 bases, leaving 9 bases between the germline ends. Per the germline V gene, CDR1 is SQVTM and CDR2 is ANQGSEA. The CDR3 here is CSVGNRNNEQFF. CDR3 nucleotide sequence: TGCAGCGTTGGAAACAGAAACAATGAGCAGTTCTTC.

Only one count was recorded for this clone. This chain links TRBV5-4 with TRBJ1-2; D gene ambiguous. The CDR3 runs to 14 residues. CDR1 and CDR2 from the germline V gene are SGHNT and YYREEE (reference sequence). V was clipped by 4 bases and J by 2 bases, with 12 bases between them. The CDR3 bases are TGTGCCAGCAGCCCCCGCGGGGAGAACTATGGCTACACCTTC. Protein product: CASSPRGENYGYTF.

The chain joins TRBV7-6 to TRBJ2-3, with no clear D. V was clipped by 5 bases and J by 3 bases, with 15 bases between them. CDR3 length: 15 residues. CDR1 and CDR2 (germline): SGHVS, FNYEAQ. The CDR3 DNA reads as TGTGCCAGCAGCCTTGGGCCTACACAAACAGATACGCAGTATTTT. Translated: CASSLGPTQTDTQYF.